Shown below are 21 T cell receptor beta chains from a single sample sequenced in a study of blood T cell repertoires in COVID-19. Measured with immunoSEQ multiplex PCR; TCRdb has only the in-frame clones, and not every one. The sample carries hundreds of thousands of clones, 83% recorded once. Sequencing was performed on PBMCs or T cells enriched from blood (not recorded which). The receptor source for this set is a woman aged 50 to 65 who had been exposed to COVID-19.

The V call is TRBV7-6, the J call TRBJ2-5, with 7 bases aligning to TRBD1. CDR3 length: 15 amino acids. J was trimmed by 2 bases and V by 3 bases; bases with no gene match: 6. Germline loops: CDR1 SGHVS, CDR2 FNYEAQ. The DNA of the CDR3 is TGTGCCAGCAGCTTGACAGGGCTACCTCAAGAGACCCAGTACTTC. This gives the protein CASSLTGLPQETQYF.

The V gene is TRBV7-3, the J gene TRBJ2-1; TRBD2 matches 14 bases. V trimming: 5 bases; J trimming: 7 bases; junction bases outside the gene matches: 7. The CDR3 totals 16 residues. The germline CDR1 and CDR2 sequences are SGHTA and FQGTGA. In DNA form, the CDR3 reads TGTGCCAGCAGCCGACTAGCGGGGGGGCCCAAAAATGAGCAGTTCTTC. Its translation: CASSRLAGGPKNEQFF. The full variable domain, completed using reference TRBV7-3 and TRBJ2-1, is GAGVSQTPSNKVTEKGKYVELRCDPISGHTALYWYRQSLGQGPEFLIYFQGTGAADDSGLPNDRFFAVRPEGSVSTLKIQRTERGDSAVYLCASSRLAGGPKNEQFFGPGTRLTVL.

The chain links TRBV7-6 to TRBJ2-7; 8 bases line up with TRBD2. The CDR3 totals 15 residues. In germline, CDR1 is SGHVS, CDR2 FNYEAQ. V gave up 3 bases and J gave up 1 base; unmatched junction bases: 5. The CDR3 nucleotides are TGTGCCAGCAGCTTGGGTAGCGGGGCTTCCTACGAGCAGTACTTC. This encodes CASSLGSGASYEQYF.

This clone was counted a few times. J is TRBJ1-4 and V is TRBV5-1, with TRBD1 matching over 7 bases. V shed 3 bases, J shed 7 bases, and the junction held 6 bases outside the gene matches. This CDR3 contains 14 residues. Per germline, CDR1 SGHRS and CDR2 YFSETQ. The CDR3 region is CASSSPGGGEKLFF. CDR3 DNA sequence: TGCGCCAGCAGCTCGCCAGGGGGAGGTGAAAAACTGTTTTTT.

The genes are TRBV6-5 and TRBJ1-2, with D possibly matching TRBD1 (5 bases). Germline V CDR1 and CDR2: MNHEY, SVGAGI. The CDR3 sequence is 13 residues long. With 5 bases removed from V and 6 bases from J, the gap between germline ends came to 13 bases. The DNA for the CDR3 is TGTGCCAGCAGTACAGGTTTCCATAATGGCTACACCTTC. Protein: CASSTGFHNGYTF.

The rearrangement uses TRBV27 and TRBJ2-4; the D is unclear. CDR3 length equals 14 residues. Trimming cost V 8 bases and J 0 bases, with 11 bases left between them. Germline lookup yields CDR1 MNHEY and CDR2 SMNVEV (reference sequence). The CDR3 region is CASSGSLAKNIQYF. Written as DNA, the CDR3 is TGTGCCAGCTCCGGGTCCTTAGCCAAAAACATTCAGTACTTC.

This chain joins TRBV19 and TRBJ2-7, with 11 nucleotides matching TRBD2. This CDR3 comprises 13 residues. From germline, CDR1 is LNHDA and CDR2 SQIVND (reference sequence). V trimming: 6 bases; J trimming: 6 bases; junction bases outside the gene matches: 4. CDR3 protein: CASRHGLAGEQYF. The CDR3 DNA sequence: TGTGCCAGTAGACACGGACTAGCGGGCGAGCAGTACTTC.

On this clone itself: A much larger clonotype is one base distant, so this may be a read error. The V and J genes are TRBV7-3 and TRBJ1-1, with D possibly TRBD1 on 5 matching bases. The CDR3 spans 13 residues. Trimming removed 1 base at V and 5 bases at J, with 8 bases between. The germline V gene has CDR1 SGHTA and CDR2 FQGTGA. The CDR3 DNA sequence: TGTGCCAGCAGCTTAAGGGCAGGGACTGAAGCTTTCTTT. Residues: CASSLRAGTEAFF.

V gene TRBV6-5 combines with J gene TRBJ2-1; tentatively, D is TRBD1 (6 bases). The germline CDR1 and CDR2 sequences are MNHEY and SVGAGI. V gave up 5 bases and J gave up 8 bases, with 13 bases separating them. The CDR3 length is 13 residues. Here the CDR3 reads CASSTFRGDEQFF. The CDR3 coding sequence is TGTGCCAGCAGTACTTTCAGGGGCGATGAGCAGTTCTTC.

The count of this clone is one. This sequence joins TRBV29-1 and TRBJ2-7; no firm D call. V was clipped by 2 bases and J by 3 bases, with 8 bases between them. CDR1 is SQVTM and CDR2 is ANQGSEA in the germline V gene. The CDR3 contains 12 residues. In nucleotides, the CDR3 is TGCAGCGTTGAATTTAACAGCTACGAGCAGTACTTC. Protein: CSVEFNSYEQYF.

The chain is built from TRBV5-1 and TRBJ1-1; TRBD1 might be the D (5 bases). Trimming cost V 0 bases and J 5 bases, with 14 bases left between them. CDR1 is SGHRS and CDR2 is YFSETQ in the germline V gene. The CDR3 runs 15 residues. This CDR3 is CASSLGLGPGTEAFF. The DNA of the CDR3 is TGCGCCAGCAGCTTGGGTCTGGGCCCAGGGACTGAAGCTTTCTTT.

The chain is built from TRBV7-8 and TRBJ2-4; D not resolved. The CDR3 has 14 residues. V was pared by 2 bases and J by 7 bases, with 12 bases between. Germline values: CDR1 SGHVS, CDR2 FQNEAQ. The CDR3 sequence: CASSLLRSPNIQYF. CDR3 coding DNA: TGTGCCAGCAGCTTACTAAGATCACCGAACATTCAGTACTTC. Variable domain in full (rest from reference TRBV7-8 and TRBJ2-4): GAGVSQSPRYKVAKRGQDVALRCDPISGHVSLFWYQQALGQGPEFLTYFQNEAQLDKSGLPSDRFFAERPEGSVSTLKIQRTQQEDSAVYLCASSLLRSPNIQYFGAGTRLSVL.

J is TRBJ2-7 and V is TRBV11-2; tentatively, D is TRBD1 (5 bases). The CDR3 has 15 residues. V gave up 0 bases and J gave up 3 bases, with 12 bases separating them. Germline values: CDR1 SGHAT, CDR2 FQNNGV. CDR3 in DNA: TGTGCCAGCAGCTTAGAGTCAGGGTCAGGCTACGAGCAGTACTTC. It yields the protein CASSLESGSGYEQYF. The full variable domain, its missing parts supplied by reference TRBV11-2 and TRBJ2-7, is EAGVAQSPRYKIIEKRQSVAFWCNPISGHATLYWYQQILGQGPKLLIQFQNNGVVDDSQLPKDRFSAERLKGVDSTLKIQPAKLEDSAVYLCASSLESGSGYEQYFGPGTRLTVT.

The chain links TRBV5-4 to TRBJ1-3, with a weak D call TRBD1 (5 bases). The V gene's germline CDR1 is SGHNT and CDR2 YYREEE (reference sequence). The CDR3 is made up of 13 amino acids. The V end was cut by 0 bases, the J end by 10 bases, with 11 bases between. The DNA of the CDR3 is TGTGCCAGCAGCTTGGGTTCGGGGGGGACCATATATTTT. Amino acid sequence: CASSLGSGGTIYF.

The J gene is TRBJ1-2, the V gene TRBV4-3, with 10 bases fitting TRBD1. Germline CDR1 reads LGHNA; CDR2 reads YSLEER. CDR3 size: 15 residues. V lost 1 base to trimming and J lost 9 bases; unmatched junction nucleotides: 8. The CDR3 here is CASSQGTGGHQSYTF. The CDR3 bases are TGCGCCAGCAGCCAAGGGACAGGGGGACATCAGAGCTACACCTTC.

This chain joins TRBV3-1 (or the pseudogene TRBV3-2) and TRBJ2-1; 8 bases fit TRBD1. CDR1 and CDR2 from the germline V gene are LGHDT and YNNKEL (reference sequence). This CDR3 region has 14 residues. V shed 5 bases, J shed 12 bases, and the junction held 12 bases outside the gene matches. The CDR3: CASSELGQGFGQFF. In DNA form, the CDR3 reads TGTGCCAGCAGCGAGCTAGGACAGGGTTTCGGGCAGTTCTTC.

The chain employs TRBV6-5 and TRBJ2-5, with D perhaps TRBD2 (5 bases). The CDR3 runs 14 residues. Germline loops: CDR1 MNHEY, CDR2 SVGAGI. V lost 2 bases to trimming and J lost 4 bases, with 11 bases between them. The CDR3, as DNA: TGTGCCAGCAGTTACGAGGGCCCATCAGAGACCCAGTACTTC. The encoded protein is CASSYEGPSETQYF.

V and J are TRBV6-5 and TRBJ1-4; D possibly corresponds to TRBD1 (6 bases). The CDR3 is 13 amino acids. CDR1 and CDR2 (germline): MNHEY, SVGAGI. Trimming removed 6 bases from V and 8 bases from J, with 13 bases in between. The CDR3 here is CASRPDRWEKLFF. CDR3 sequence (DNA): TGTGCCAGCAGACCAGACAGGTGGGAAAAACTGTTTTTT.

V usage is TRBV28 and J usage is TRBJ1-1; D gene uncertain. Trimming took off 11 bases at V and 4 bases at J, with 14 bases between the two ends. Germline V gives CDR1 MDHEN, CDR2 SYDVKM. The CDR3 sequence is 12 residues long. The CDR3 sequence is CAAGGLGTEAFF. CDR3 DNA sequence: TGTGCCGCAGGAGGGCTGGGCACTGAAGCTTTCTTT.

The rearrangement links TRBV28 to TRBJ1-4; D may be TRBD1 (5 bases). Germline V lookup: CDR1 MDHEN, CDR2 SYDVKM. V was shortened by 1 base and J by 8 bases, with 11 bases between the two germline ends. The CDR3 is 14 amino acids. The DNA of the CDR3 is TGTGCCAGCAGTTTATTCGGTGGGGGGGAAAAACTGTTTTTT. As protein: CASSLFGGGEKLFF.

The V gene is TRBV7-2, the J gene TRBJ2-2; no reliable D call. Per the germline V gene, CDR1 is SGHTA and CDR2 is FQGNSA. V gave up 7 bases and J gave up 7 bases, with 13 bases separating them. The CDR3 extends over 13 amino acids. The CDR3 DNA reads as TGTGCCAGCACGACAATCGTCGGCGGGGAGCTGTTTTTT. It is translated as CASTTIVGGELFF. The whole variable domain, remainder taken from reference TRBV7-2 and TRBJ2-2, is GAGVSQSPSNKVTEKGKDVELRCDPISGHTALYWYRQSLGQGLEFLIYFQGNSAPDKSGLPSDRFSAERTGGSVSTLTIQRTQQEDSAVYLCASTTIVGGELFFGEGSRLTVL.